What follows are 11 T cell receptor beta chains derived from one specimen sequenced in a study of cytomegalovirus exposure and HLA in healthy donors. The PCR contained 60 Vbeta and 13 Jbeta primers. The table came from immunoSEQ multiplex PCR; TCRdb's copy has only in-frame clones and leaves some out. The sample lists 60,000 to 80,000 clones; approximately 80% were seen once. The sequenced material came from PBMCs. The receptors stem from a girl aged 5-17 years in good health and CMV-seropositive.

This sequence joins TRBV7-2 and TRBJ2-5; 8 bases line up with TRBD2. Looked up from germline, CDR1 is SGHTA and CDR2 is FQGNSA. The ends lost 0 bases at V and 10 bases at J; junction bases unmatched: 10. The CDR3 is 15 residues long. CDR3 in DNA: TGTGCCAGCAGCTTAGCAACGGGACTAGGCACGAGCCAGTACTTC. Its protein product is CASSLATGLGTSQYF.

The chain joins TRBV6-5 to TRBJ2-7; 11 bases are shared with TRBD2. CDR3 size: 16 residues. Germline loops: CDR1 MNHEY, CDR2 SVGAGI. Trimming at V came to 0 bases and at J to 6 bases, leaving 7 bases not matched to a gene. The CDR3 here is CASSYSGTSGSIEQYF. The CDR3, as DNA: TGTGCCAGCAGTTACTCGGGGACTAGCGGCTCTATCGAGCAGTACTTC.

About this clone itself: Relative to the germline gene, one junction end is altered; a read error may explain this. J is TRBJ2-3 and V is TRBV7-9; tentatively, D is TRBD1 (6 bases). Per germline, CDR1 SEHNR and CDR2 FQNEAQ (reference sequence). The CDR3 loop spans 13 amino acids. This CDR3 reads CASSEIQGSSLSF. The CDR3 DNA reads TGTGCCAGCAGCGAAATACAGGGTTCGTCACTAAGCTTT.

This clone has a handful of counts. This chain connects TRBV11-2 to TRBJ1-2; 7 positions agree with TRBD1. J was trimmed by 3 bases and V by 1 base; bases with no gene match: 5. In germline, CDR1 is SGHAT, CDR2 FQNNGV. The CDR3 loop spans 15 amino acids. The CDR3 DNA reads TGTGCCAGCAGCTTAGTTCAGGGGGTCTACTATGGCTACACCTTC. It translates to CASSLVQGVYYGYTF.

The chain carries TRBV10-2 and TRBJ1-1; possible D gene TRBD1, 5 bases. The CDR3 covers 12 residues. Germline assignment: CDR1 WSHSY and CDR2 SAAADI. V gave up 5 bases and J gave up 6 bases, with 10 bases separating them. The CDR3 DNA is TGCGCCAGCAGTTCGACAGAATCTGAAGCTTTCTTT. Encoded protein: CASSSTESEAFF.

This sequence joins TRBV4-3 and TRBJ2-3; 13 bases align to TRBD2. This CDR3 has 18 amino acids. Per germline, CDR1 LGHNA and CDR2 YSLEER. After removal of 2 bases from V and 4 bases from J, the junction contained 9 bases not matched to a gene. The chain's CDR3 is CASSQFGTSGTSADTQYF. CDR3 DNA sequence: TGCGCCAGCAGCCAATTCGGGACTAGCGGGACGTCGGCAGATACGCAGTATTTT.

The genes are TRBV11-1 and TRBJ1-2; 7 bases match TRBD1. CDR3 length: 14 amino acids. The ends lost 1 base at V and 10 bases at J; junction bases unmatched: 9. CDR1 SGHAT and CDR2 FQDESV come from the germline V gene (reference sequence). The CDR3 nucleotides read TGTGCCAGCAGCTTAGACCCGGGACAGTCGACCTACACCTTC. It encodes CASSLDPGQSTYTF.

The V gene is TRBV4-1, the J gene TRBJ2-3; 7 nucleotides match TRBD2. Germline assignment: CDR1 MGHRA and CDR2 YSYEKL. J was trimmed by 4 bases and V by 3 bases; bases with no gene match: 13. The CDR3 has 17 amino acids. The CDR3 region has the DNA TGCGCCAGCAGCCACGCCTTGGGACTAACAGGTGCAGATACGCAGTATTTT. It encodes CASSHALGLTGADTQYF.

This clone was seen only a few times. The genes are TRBV6-5 and TRBJ2-1; tentatively, D is TRBD2 (5 bases). Germline CDR1 and CDR2: MNHEY and SVGAGI. The V gene lost 5 bases and the J gene lost 5 bases, with 10 bases spanning the gap. This CDR3 region has 13 residues. CDR3 bases: TGTGCCAGCAGTCTCGGGGAAAACAATGAGCAGTTCTTC. It translates to CASSLGENNEQFF.

This chain joins TRBV5-1 and TRBJ2-5; 8 positions agree with TRBD2. Germline-derived CDR1 and CDR2 are SGHRS and YFSETQ. The CDR3 spans 14 residues. The trim removed 3 bases at V and 5 bases at J, leaving 6 bases unmatched. For the CDR3, the DNA is TGCGCCAGCAGCTCGGGGGGGGCCCGGGAGACCCAGTACTTC. Translated, it gives CASSSGGARETQYF. Together with reference TRBV5-1 and TRBJ2-5, the CDR3 gives the full variable domain: KAGVTQTPRYLIKTRGQQVTLSCSPISGHRSVSWYQQTPGQGLQFLFEYFSETQRNKGNFPGRFSGRQFSNSRSEMNVSTLELGDSALYLCASSSGGARETQYFGPGTRLLVL.

This clone turned up a few times. V gene TRBV4-1 combines with J gene TRBJ1-4, with TRBD1 identical over 7 bases. J gave up 10 bases and V 0 bases, and 8 bases lay outside the gene matches. Germline lookup yields CDR1 MGHRA and CDR2 YSYEKL. The CDR3 loop spans 15 amino acids. The CDR3 loop reads CASSQEWPGGGKLFF. Here the CDR3 DNA reads TGCGCCAGCAGCCAAGAATGGCCAGGGGGAGGAAAACTGTTTTTT.